The 15 T cell receptor beta chains below come from one sample, sequenced in a study of blood T cell repertoires in COVID-19. Libraries were prepared by immunoSEQ multiplex PCR; TCRdb keeps only in-frame clonotypes and omits some of them. The sample shows around 500,000 clones, about nine tenths of them seen only once. Sequencing was done on a sample of PBMCs or T cells enriched from blood (not recorded which). These receptors all come from an older woman who had recovered from COVID-19.

V usage is TRBV5-1 and J usage is TRBJ2-7, with TRBD2 matching over 9 bases. The CDR3 runs to 16 residues. Per germline, CDR1 SGHRS and CDR2 YFSETQ. V trimming: 0 bases; J trimming: 2 bases; junction bases outside the gene matches: 6. The CDR3 reads CASSLAASGITYEQYF. Here the CDR3 DNA reads TGCGCCAGCAGCTTGGCCGCTAGCGGGATAACCTACGAGCAGTACTTC.

The chain links TRBV18 to TRBJ1-2, with 12 bases lining up with TRBD1. Germline V CDR1 and CDR2: KGHSH, LQKENI. Trimming cost V 6 bases and J 4 bases; bases outside gene matches: 15. The CDR3 is made up of 18 amino acids. Written as DNA, the CDR3 is TGTGCCAGCTCTCCGGGACAGGGGGCTTTTATAGCTGGCTATGGCTACACCTTC. Encoded protein: CASSPGQGAFIAGYGYTF. The entire variable domain, with the rest obtained from reference TRBV18 and TRBJ1-2, is as follows: NAGVMQNPRHLVRRRGQEARLRCSPMKGHSHVYWYRQLPEEGLKFMVYLQKENIIDESGMPKERFSAEFPKEGPSILRIQQVVRGDSAAYFCASSPGQGAFIAGYGYTFGSGTRLTVV.

This chain connects TRBV5-1 to TRBJ1-2, with a possible D match to TRBD1 (6 bases). V lost 0 bases to trimming and J lost 6 bases, with 12 bases between them. This CDR3 comprises 14 residues. Germline V gives CDR1 SGHRS, CDR2 YFSETQ. The CDR3: CASSLAGAINGYTF. The CDR3 DNA follows: TGCGCCAGCAGCTTGGCAGGGGCCATCAATGGCTACACCTTC.

This sequence joins TRBV2 and TRBJ1-4; D possibly corresponds to TRBD1 (6 bases). Germline V gene lookup returns CDR1 SNHLY and CDR2 FYNNEI. The length of the CDR3 is 16 residues. Trimming took 6 bases from V and 0 from J, leaving 14 bases between them. This CDR3 reads CASRQGKSTTNEKLFF. CDR3 DNA: TGTGCCAGCAGGCAGGGGAAATCTACAACTAATGAAAAACTGTTTTTT.

The CDR3 DNA reads as TGTGCCAGCAGCGAGGTGACGGGCTACACCTTC. Protein: CASSEVTGYTF. The chain joins TRBV2 to TRBJ1-2, with no clear D. Looked up from germline, CDR1 is SNHLY and CDR2 is FYNNEI. There are 11 residues in the CDR3. V shed 6 bases and J shed 8 bases, with 10 bases lying between them.

V gene TRBV10-3 combines with J gene TRBJ2-5; TRBD1 agrees at 9 bases. This CDR3 spans 15 amino acids. Looked up from germline, CDR1 is ENHRY and CDR2 is SYGVKD. With 5 bases clipped from V and 2 bases from J, the junction kept 6 bases outside the gene matches. The CDR3 DNA reads as TGTGCCATCAGTCAAGGACAGGGGACACAAGAGACCCAGTACTTC. Its protein product is CAISQGQGTQETQYF.

This sequence joins TRBV25-1 and TRBJ1-1; D gene unclear. The CDR3 spans 14 residues. V dropped 5 bases and J dropped 1 base, with 11 bases sitting between them. CDR1 and CDR2 from the germline V gene are MGHDK and SYGVNS. The CDR3 region has the DNA TGTGCCAGCAGTTCGACACAAAGGAACACTGAAGCTTTCTTT. It encodes CASSSTQRNTEAFF.

This chain joins TRBV19 and TRBJ1-1, with TRBD1 matching over 8 bases. The V gene's germline CDR1 is LNHDA and CDR2 SQIVND (reference sequence). With 4 bases clipped from V and 0 bases from J, the junction kept 7 bases outside the gene matches. The CDR3 extends over 16 amino acids. Written as DNA, the CDR3 is TGTGCCAGTAGTACATTGGACAGGGCTATGAACACTGAAGCTTTCTTT. This gives the protein CASSTLDRAMNTEAFF.

V gene TRBV10-1 combines with J gene TRBJ2-5; possible D gene TRBD1, 5 bases. This CDR3 comprises 14 residues. Germline V gives CDR1 WNHNN, CDR2 SYGVQD (reference sequence). Trimming left V 4 bases short and J 1 base short, with 10 bases between. As DNA, the CDR3 is TGCGCCAGCAGTGGCAGGGTGGGCCAAGAGACCCAGTACTTC. Translating it yields CASSGRVGQETQYF.

The J gene is TRBJ1-1, the V gene TRBV4-1; TRBD1 might be the D (5 bases). Germline V gene lookup returns CDR1 MGHRA and CDR2 YSYEKL. Trimming stripped 0 bases from V and 7 bases from J, with 24 bases between. The CDR3 length is 18 residues. The CDR3: CASSQDPRRDGRRGEAFF. Written as DNA, the CDR3 is TGCGCCAGCAGCCAAGATCCCAGACGGGACGGGAGACGGGGTGAAGCTTTCTTT.

The chain is built from TRBV7-9 and TRBJ2-1; 11 bases agree with TRBD2. V shed 4 bases, J shed 4 bases, and the junction held 6 bases outside the gene matches. The CDR3 runs 16 residues. The germline CDR1 and CDR2 sequences are SEHNR and FQNEAQ (reference sequence). The CDR3 region is CASSSPTSGVYNEQFF. CDR3 coding DNA: TGTGCCAGCAGCTCACCGACTAGCGGGGTTTACAATGAGCAGTTCTTC.

V gene TRBV18 combines with J gene TRBJ1-3; D not certain. Germline V gene sequence: CDR1 KGHSH, CDR2 LQKENI. V was pared by 3 bases and J by 2 bases, with 8 bases between. This CDR3 region has 14 residues. CDR3 residues: CASSPGGPGNTIYF. Written as DNA, the CDR3 is TGTGCCAGCTCACCTGGCGGTCCTGGAAACACCATATATTTT. The full variable domain, completed using reference TRBV18 and TRBJ1-3, is NAGVMQNPRHLVRRRGQEARLRCSPMKGHSHVYWYRQLPEEGLKFMVYLQKENIIDESGMPKERFSAEFPKEGPSILRIQQVVRGDSAAYFCASSPGGPGNTIYFGEGSWLTVV.

The chain uses TRBV12-5 and TRBJ2-3; 8 bases match TRBD2. Losses at the gene ends were 7 bases for V and 1 base for J; bases not matched to a gene: 7. CDR1 and CDR2 from the germline V gene are LGHNT and FRNRAP. The CDR3 runs to 15 residues. The CDR3 DNA reads TGTGCTAGTGCCTCCGGACTAGCAGGCACAGATACGCAGTATTTT. Protein sequence: CASASGLAGTDTQYF.

This chain connects TRBV29-1 to TRBJ2-3, with unresolved D. The germline V gene encodes CDR1 SQVTM and CDR2 ANQGSEA. The CDR3 runs to 13 residues. The V end was cut by 4 bases, the J end by 2 bases, with 10 bases between. The CDR3 DNA sequence: TGCAGCGTTGTCGAGCCAAACACAGATACGCAGTATTTT. Translating it yields CSVVEPNTDTQYF.

The chain has TRBV19 and TRBJ2-1, with 10 bases lining up with TRBD2. CDR3 length equals 16 residues. Germline V gene lookup returns CDR1 LNHDA and CDR2 SQIVND (reference sequence). The V segment lost 10 bases and the J segment 0 bases; nucleotides outside the gene matches: 9. The CDR3 nucleotides are TGTGCCACCCGACGGGTAGCGGGGGGCTCCTACAATGAGCAGTTCTTC. This translates into CATRRVAGGSYNEQFF.